This TCR beta chain was identified in a study of T-cell reconstitution after alpha-beta-depleted transplantation in children. Study conclusions and caveats: Several hundred expanded graft clones reportedly supplied alpha-beta T cells about two months after transplant. High day-60 TCRbeta diversity in some patients came from surviving recipient T cells and thymic progenitors. Newly generated T cells supplied most T-cell counts and diversity one year post-transplant.

On this clonotype itself: What it binds is not known.

Unique molecular identifiers featured in how the TCRbeta library was prepared. Each CDR3 protein gets one entry after TCRdb re-called the PCR reads with MiXCR. The sample comprises about 980,000 distinct CDR3 sequences, around 30% of which are singletons, and approximately 30% rests with the top ten. Here the sequenced sample was PBMCs, mostly from graft donor cells, taken 360 days after TCRalphabeta/CD19-depleted stem cell transplant. The TCR comes from a boy under two years old who had a stem cell transplant for SCID, so the T cells may come from the graft donor.

CDR3 amino acids: CASRSTYNEQFF. The CDR3 DNA sequence: TGCGCCAGCAGGTCCACATACAATGAGCAGTTCTTC. This rearrangement joins TRBV5-1 to TRBJ2-1, with unresolved D. The CDR3 has 12 amino acids. Per the germline V gene, CDR1 is SGHRS and CDR2 is YFSETQ. V was trimmed by 5 bases and J by 4 bases, leaving 7 bases between them.